This TCR beta chain was found in a study of vaccination and CD4 T cells after COVID-19. Study-level information: Two of the convalescents were Hispanic, and the group consisted of six males and four females. At a median around 100 days (range 35 to 161) after diagnosis, post-COVID samples were drawn.

This clonotype was picked up a small number of times. What it binds is not known. The sample's treatment: 10-day PBMC culture with coronavirus spike peptide pools or control peptides (ViraFEST assay). CD4+ T-cell collection from the unexposed donor predated the COVID-19 pandemic (2011-2018). The Oncomine TCR Beta short-read assay sequenced DNA from cultured CD4+ T cells. Each CDR3 protein is one row after TCRdb ran MiXCR on the PCR reads. The repertoire consists of over 7,500 distinct CDR3 sequences, with around 29% occurring once and the leading ten covering around 40%. Sequenced material: CD4+ T cells from blood, cultured in vitro. The clonotype comes from a human donor in good health.

The chain's CDR3 is CASITGTGNEAFF. The CDR3 DNA follows: TGTGCCAGCATAACCGGGACAGGGAATGAAGCTTTCTTT. The V call is TRBV6-1, the J call TRBJ1-1; TRBD1 matches 9 bases. V lost 7 bases, J lost 7 bases, and 7 bases stayed unmatched. CDR1 MNHNS and CDR2 SASEGT come from the germline V gene. CDR3 length: 13 residues.